Each of the 27 T cell receptor beta chains below was sequenced from the same sample in a study of cytomegalovirus exposure and HLA in healthy donors. The data were produced by immunoSEQ multiplex PCR, yet TCRdb's version contains in-frame clones alone and is incomplete. The repertoire holds 110,000 to 150,000 clones, with about 91% as singletons. Sequencing was carried out using PBMCs. These receptors were obtained from a woman younger than 30 in good health and CMV-seropositive.

The V gene is TRBV19, the J gene TRBJ2-7; 9 bases match TRBD1. CDR3 size: 16 residues. J gave up 5 bases and V 5 bases, and 13 bases lay outside the gene matches. Germline CDR1 and CDR2: LNHDA and SQIVND (reference sequence). CDR3 sequence: CASSSLVGQGRNEQYF. The CDR3, as DNA: TGTGCCAGTAGTTCCCTAGTAGGACAGGGGAGGAACGAGCAGTACTTC.

The chain has TRBV6-5 and TRBJ2-2; no definite D call. This CDR3 has 14 amino acids. CDR1 is MNHEY, CDR2 SVGAGI, per germline. Trimming took off 0 bases at V and 5 bases at J, with 7 bases between the two ends. The CDR3 loop is CASSYSVATGELFF. DNA of the CDR3: TGTGCCAGCAGTTACTCGGTAGCAACCGGGGAGCTGTTTTTT.

This clone was seen just once. The chain is built from TRBV30 and TRBJ1-2; D remains ambiguous. Per germline, CDR1 GTSNPN and CDR2 SVGIG (reference sequence). The V end was cut by 1 base, the J end by 4 bases, with 13 bases between. This CDR3 region has 14 residues. The CDR3 sequence: CAWSALRLRYGYTF. DNA of the CDR3: TGTGCCTGGAGTGCCCTAAGACTGCGCTATGGCTACACCTTC. Supplemented by reference TRBV30 and TRBJ1-2, the full variable domain reads SQTIHQWPATLVQPVGSPLSLECTVEGTSNPNLYWYRQAAGRGLQLLFYSVGIGQISSEVPQNLSASRPQDRQFILSSKKLLLSDSGFYLCAWSALRLRYGYTFGSGTRLTVV.

The rearrangement uses TRBV5-4 and TRBJ1-2; TRBD1 aligns across 7 bases. CDR3 length: 13 residues. V trimming: 3 bases; J trimming: 4 bases; junction bases outside the gene matches: 3. CDR1 is SGHNT, CDR2 YYREEE, per germline (reference sequence). The CDR3 nucleotides read TGTGCCAGCAGCTCACAGGGGATCTATGGCTACACCTTC. Protein sequence: CASSSQGIYGYTF.

This chain uses TRBV7-9 with TRBJ2-3, with TRBD2 identical over 11 bases. The V gene's germline CDR1 is SEHNR and CDR2 FQNEAQ (reference sequence). This CDR3 region has 16 residues. The V and J ends lost 4 bases and 2 bases, in that order; junction bases with no gene match: 5. The CDR3 sequence: CASSSLTSGTTDTQYF. CDR3 sequence (DNA): TGTGCCAGCAGCTCCCTGACTAGCGGGACCACAGATACGCAGTATTTT.

The DNA for the CDR3 is TGCGCCAGCTCCGTAAGGGACGGCCGGACAGGGAATGAAAAACTGTTTTTT. Its protein product is CASSVRDGRTGNEKLFF. The chain has TRBV4-1 and TRBJ1-4, with TRBD1 matching 8 bases. J lost 5 bases, V lost 8 bases, and 16 bases had no gene match. From germline, CDR1 is MGHRA and CDR2 YSYEKL. This CDR3 contains 17 residues.

The gene calls are TRBV19 and TRBJ1-2; the match to TRBD1 covers 8 bases. This CDR3 spans 14 amino acids. Trimming took 6 bases from V and 4 from J; bases not matched to a gene: 7. Per germline, CDR1 LNHDA and CDR2 SQIVND (reference sequence). CDR3 in DNA: TGTGCCAGTAGCGCCGGGACAGGCCCCTATGGCTACACCTTC. It translates to CASSAGTGPYGYTF.

This rearrangement joins TRBV28 to TRBJ2-7; D is possibly TRBD1 (6 bases). V lost 6 bases and J 6 bases, leaving 12 bases between the germline ends. The CDR3 sequence is 12 residues long. The germline gives CDR1 MDHEN, CDR2 SYDVKM. The CDR3 sequence: CASSTHRVEQYF. The CDR3 region has the DNA TGTGCCAGCAGCACTCACAGGGTCGAGCAGTACTTC.

This chain connects TRBV25-1 to TRBJ2-2; D is possibly TRBD2 (6 bases). This CDR3 has 16 residues. CDR1 is MGHDK, CDR2 SYGVNS, per germline. The ends were cut back, 2 bases at V and 5 bases at J, with 15 bases in the middle. The CDR3 DNA is TGTGCCAGCAGTGAACAAGCTAGCGCGAGAACCGGGGAGCTGTTTTTT. It encodes CASSEQASARTGELFF.

The chain recombines TRBV28 with TRBJ1-3, with D unresolved. V lost 5 bases and J lost 3, with 17 bases in between. The CDR3 is 16 residues long. Germline CDR1 MDHEN, CDR2 SYDVKM. This CDR3 is CASSPTVLSRGNTIYF. CDR3 coding DNA: TGTGCCAGCAGTCCCACAGTGCTTTCGCGTGGAAACACCATATATTTT.

This chain uses TRBV4-3 with TRBJ2-1, with TRBD2 matching over 11 bases. The trim removed 1 base at V and 9 bases at J, leaving 14 bases unmatched. This CDR3 has 18 amino acids. Germline values: CDR1 LGHNA, CDR2 YSLEER. The CDR3 loop reads CASSQAPAGTSGTSEQFF. The CDR3 nucleotides read TGCGCCAGCAGCCAAGCGCCTGCCGGGACTAGCGGAACCAGTGAGCAGTTCTTC.

The rearrangement uses TRBV7-9 and TRBJ2-7; TRBD2 might be the D (6 bases). This CDR3 contains 16 residues. V was shortened by 5 bases and J by 3 bases, with 20 bases between the two germline ends. Looked up from germline, CDR1 is SEHNR and CDR2 is FQNEAQ (reference sequence). The CDR3: CASSAGLGAGGYEQYF. CDR3 coding DNA: TGTGCCAGCAGCGCGGGATTAGGGGCAGGCGGCTACGAGCAGTACTTC.

V usage is TRBV27 and J usage is TRBJ2-3; D remains ambiguous. The CDR3 has 14 amino acids. V dropped 6 bases and J dropped 4 bases, with 14 bases sitting between them. CDR1 and CDR2 (germline): MNHEY, SMNVEV (reference sequence). In DNA form, the CDR3 reads TGTGCCAGCAGATCTCTCGGGTTGTCAGATACGCAGTATTTT. Amino acids: CASRSLGLSDTQYF.

The chain uses TRBV7-2 and TRBJ2-7, with D possibly matching TRBD2 (6 bases). Trimming shortened V by 5 bases and J by 1 base, and 12 bases separated the two germline ends. The CDR3 length is 14 residues. The V gene's germline CDR1 is SGHTA and CDR2 FQGNSA. CDR3 DNA sequence: TGTGCCAGCAGCCCCGGGACTTCTTCCTACGAGCAGTACTTC. Translating gives CASSPGTSSYEQYF.

This clone came up once. The CDR3 region has the DNA TGTGCCAGCAGCTTAGCGTGGGGGAGCGGGCCGGAGAATGAGCAGTTCTTC. Its protein is CASSLAWGSGPENEQFF. This chain joins TRBV7-2 and TRBJ2-1; tentative D call: TRBD2 (6 bases). This CDR3 comprises 17 residues. The germline gives CDR1 SGHTA, CDR2 FQGNSA. The germline V and J ends were trimmed by 0 bases and 7 bases, with 19 bases remaining between them.

This clone turned up a few times. The rearrangement uses TRBV30 and TRBJ2-7, with TRBD1 identical over 9 bases. The CDR3 totals 13 residues. After removal of 3 bases from V and 4 bases from J, the junction contained 4 bases not matched to a gene. Germline assignment: CDR1 GTSNPN and CDR2 SVGIG (reference sequence). The CDR3 sequence is CAWSLDRGYEQYF. CDR3 nucleotides: TGTGCCTGGAGCTTAGACAGGGGGTACGAGCAGTACTTC.

This chain links TRBV5-1 with TRBJ2-2, with D maybe TRBD2 (5 bases). V shed 0 bases and J shed 1 base, with 10 bases lying between them. The CDR3 has 16 residues. Germline V gives CDR1 SGHRS, CDR2 YFSETQ. The CDR3 bases are TGCGCCAGCAGCTTGGCCGGGGTGAGGAACACCGGGGAGCTGTTTTTT. Its translation: CASSLAGVRNTGELFF.

This clone was observed a single time. V gene TRBV11-2 combines with J gene TRBJ2-1; 7 positions agree with TRBD1. Germline assignment: CDR1 SGHAT and CDR2 FQNNGV. CDR3 size: 14 residues. With 5 bases clipped from V and 6 bases from J, the junction kept 7 bases outside the gene matches. CDR3 sequence: CASSLSRGSNEQFF. The DNA for the CDR3 is TGTGCCAGCAGCCTCTCCAGGGGGAGCAATGAGCAGTTCTTC.

The genes are TRBV29-1 and TRBJ1-1; the D gene is possibly TRBD1 (6 bases). The germline V and J ends were trimmed by 6 bases and 1 base, with 9 bases remaining between them. The CDR3 has 12 amino acids. In germline, CDR1 is SQVTM, CDR2 ANQGSEA. CDR3: CSVSQGNTEAFF. CDR3 in DNA: TGCAGCGTCTCACAGGGGAACACTGAAGCTTTCTTT.

V usage is TRBV27 and J usage is TRBJ1-2; 12 bases fit TRBD1. The CDR3 loop spans 15 amino acids. The germline V gene encodes CDR1 MNHEY and CDR2 SMNVEV (reference sequence). J lost 7 bases, V lost 4 bases, and 7 bases had no gene match. In nucleotides, the CDR3 is TGTGCCAGCAGTTCACCGGGACAGGGGGCAAGTGGCTACACCTTC. Translated: CASSSPGQGASGYTF.

This clone appeared a single time. The chain combines TRBV5-8 with TRBJ1-1, with no clear D. In germline, CDR1 is SGHTS, CDR2 YDEGEE. The CDR3 has 12 residues. Trimming cost V 4 bases and J 4 bases, with 8 bases left between them. CDR3 protein: CASSPFSTEAFF. CDR3 sequence (DNA): TGTGCCAGCAGCCCTTTTTCCACTGAAGCTTTCTTT.

The J gene is TRBJ2-1, the V gene TRBV7-9; the D gene is possibly TRBD1 (5 bases). The germline CDR1 and CDR2 sequences are SEHNR and FQNEAQ (reference sequence). V was trimmed by 2 bases and J by 6 bases, leaving 20 bases between them. The CDR3 runs 17 residues. The CDR3 region has the DNA TGTGCCAGCAGCTTAAGGTCGAGGCAGGGTGGCGGCAATGAGCAGTTCTTC. Its protein product is CASSLRSRQGGGNEQFF.

V usage is TRBV4-2 and J usage is TRBJ2-5; 8 nucleotides agree with TRBD2. Germline CDR1 and CDR2: LGHNA and YNFKEQ. There are 18 residues in the CDR3. V lost 4 bases to trimming and J lost 5 bases; unmatched junction nucleotides: 18. The CDR3: CASSRGPRGSGVPETQYF. CDR3 nucleotide sequence: TGTGCCAGCAGCCGTGGTCCCCGGGGTAGCGGGGTTCCGGAGACCCAGTACTTC.

This rearrangement joins TRBV7-2 to TRBJ1-1; perhaps TRBD1 as D (6 bases). The CDR3 runs to 13 residues. Per germline, CDR1 SGHTA and CDR2 FQGNSA. V lost 5 bases to trimming and J lost 8 bases, with 15 bases between them. CDR3 sequence reads: CASSPITGMEAFF. The CDR3 DNA follows: TGTGCCAGCAGCCCGATTACAGGGATGGAAGCTTTCTTT. The whole variable domain, filled in from reference TRBV7-2 and TRBJ1-1, reads GAGVSQSPSNKVTEKGKDVELRCDPISGHTALYWYRQSLGQGLEFLIYFQGNSAPDKSGLPSDRFSAERTGGSVSTLTIQRTQQEDSAVYLCASSPITGMEAFFGQGTRLTVV.

The V call is TRBV7-9, the J call TRBJ1-5; weak D call: TRBD1 (6 bases). The germline CDR1 and CDR2 sequences are SEHNR and FQNEAQ (reference sequence). This CDR3 has 13 amino acids. Trimming stripped 2 bases from V and 7 bases from J, with 9 bases between. The CDR3, as DNA: TGTGCCAGCAGCTTACTACAGGGCCAGCCCCAGCATTTT. It is translated as CASSLLQGQPQHF.

CDR3 in amino acids: CASSLGPTYEQYF. CDR3 coding DNA: TGTGCCAGCAGCCTAGGCCCGACCTACGAGCAGTACTTC. The V gene is TRBV27, the J gene TRBJ2-7; D call uncertain. Germline V CDR1 and CDR2: MNHEY, SMNVEV (reference sequence). This CDR3 spans 13 amino acids. V dropped 6 bases and J dropped 2 bases, with 11 bases sitting between them.

The chain couples TRBV6-5 to TRBJ1-2, with TRBD1 matching 8 bases. Germline trimming cut 5 bases from V and 4 bases from J; bases unmatched to any gene: 6. This CDR3 region has 14 residues. Germline V CDR1 and CDR2: MNHEY, SVGAGI. CDR3 amino acids: CASSRSGGGYGYTF. CDR3 coding DNA: TGTGCCAGCAGTCGCTCAGGGGGCGGCTATGGCTACACCTTC.